This is a list of T cell receptor beta chains from one sample in a study of blood T cells in healthy people across ages. TCRdb processed the 5' RACE reads anew with MiXCR; each CDR3 protein has one entry. The table records 700,000 to 900,000 distinct CDR3 sequences, about 53% of them present only once. Specimen: blood. These receptors were obtained from a man aged 80 or over in good health. CDR3s include the opening cysteine and the closing phenylalanine or tryptophan. The D gene is left open where the match is weak. Size values are once, few and many counts, or a class for expanded clones, and some rows have none.

TRBJ2-2,TRBV29-1,.,.,CSVMRDTGELFF,TGCAGCGTTATGAGGGACACCGGGGAGCTGTTTTTT
TRBJ2-7,TRBV5-1,TRBD1,.,CASSLGTGTGSDEQYF,TGCGCCAGCAGCTTGGGGACCGGGACAGGGTCCGACGAGCAGTACTTC
TRBJ1-1,TRBV25-1,TRBD1,few,CASSRTGGAAEAFF,TGTGCCAGCAGTCGAACAGGGGGGGCAGCTGAAGCTTTCTTT
TRBJ1-5,TRBV28,.,.,CASSSPGGNQPQHF,TGTGCCAGCAGTTCCCCAGGCGGCAATCAGCCCCAGCATTTT
TRBJ1-2,TRBV6-5,.,.,CASSTKWVGGYTF,TGTGCCAGCAGCACCAAGTGGGTCGGAGGCTACACCTTC
TRBJ2-7,TRBV20-1,TRBD2,.,CSARDISGSSYEQYF,TGCAGTGCTAGAGATATTAGCGGGAGCTCCTACGAGCAGTACTTC
TRBJ2-7,TRBV12-3/TRBV12-4,.,.,CASSLGGPLYEQYF,TGTGCCAGCAGTTTGGGGGGTCCCCTCTACGAGCAGTACTTC
TRBJ2-3,TRBV20-1,TRBD2,few,CSEERGLGTDTQYF,TGCAGTGAAGAGCGGGGTCTAGGCACAGATACGCAGTATTTT
TRBJ2-7,TRBV29-1,.,.,CSVERGARYEQYF,TGCAGCGTTGAAAGGGGGGCGCGCTACGAGCAGTACTTC
TRBJ2-7,TRBV14,TRBD2,.,CASSPLGGDHEQYF,TGTGCCAGCAGCCCACTCGGGGGGGATCACGAGCAGTACTTC
TRBJ1-2,TRBV29-1,TRBD1,many,CSVEETGSHGYTF,TGCAGCGTTGAAGAGACAGGGAGCCATGGCTACACCTTC
TRBJ1-2,TRBV9,.,.,CASSVGGRDNYGYTF,TGTGCCAGCAGCGTAGGAGGCAGGGACAACTATGGCTACACCTTC
TRBJ2-1,TRBV28,.,.,CASNLRVPLNEQFF,TGTGCCAGCAACCTGCGGGTCCCCCTCAATGAGCAGTTCTTC
TRBJ2-7,TRBV11-3,TRBD1,many,CASSSSGTGTEQYF,TGTGCCAGCAGCTCCTCCGGGACAGGGACCGAGCAGTACTTC
TRBJ1-5,TRBV6-4,.,.,CASSDSKQGHQPQHF,TGTGCCAGCAGTGACTCGAAGCAGGGTCATCAGCCCCAGCATTTT
TRBJ2-5,TRBV29-1,TRBD1,few,CSVRDRDPVQETQYF,TGCAGCGTTCGGGACAGGGACCCGGTTCAAGAGACCCAGTACTTC
TRBJ2-1,TRBV7-6,.,.,CASTPGLLSSNEQFF,TGTGCCAGCACCCCGGGACTTTTATCCTCCAATGAGCAGTTCTTC
TRBJ2-3,TRBV7-6,.,few,CASSPEASRSTDTQYF,TGTGCCAGCAGCCCCGAGGCTAGCCGGAGCACAGATACGCAGTATTTT
TRBJ2-7,TRBV4-2,TRBD2,many,CASSQEPGLASYEQYF,TGTGCCAGCAGCCAAGAACCGGGACTAGCTTCCTACGAGCAGTACTTC
TRBJ2-7,TRBV20-1,.,few,CSARDHQGYEQYF,TGCAGTGCTAGAGATCATCAGGGATACGAGCAGTACTTC
TRBJ2-3,TRBV18,.,once,CASSPGTEHRYAYF,TGTGCCAGCTCACCCGGGACTGAGCACAGATACGCGTATTTT
TRBJ1-2,TRBV12-3/TRBV12-4,.,.,CASSQGPGYTF,TGTGCCAGCAGCCAGGGACCCGGCTACACCTTC
TRBJ1-2,TRBV5-1,.,.,CASSSFKGEGYTF,TGCGCCAGCAGCTCCTTTAAAGGCGAAGGCTACACCTTC
TRBJ2-3,TRBV5-1,.,few,CASSLVGSPDTQYF,TGCGCCAGCAGCTTGGTGGGCAGTCCAGATACGCAGTATTTT
TRBJ2-7,TRBV28,.,.,CASSRSAQYF,TGTGCCAGCAGCCGCTCGGCGCAGTACTTC
TRBJ2-1,TRBV24-1,TRBD1,.,CATSDRDRVDNEQFF,TGTGCCACCAGTGACCGGGACAGGGTGGACAATGAGCAGTTCTTC
TRBJ2-6,TRBV3-1,.,few,CASSPPLSGANVLTF,TGTGCCAGCAGCCCCCCCCTCTCTGGGGCCAACGTCCTGACTTTC
TRBJ2-1,TRBV3-1,TRBD2,few,CASTRIAGGYEQFF,TGTGCCAGCACGCGGATAGCGGGAGGTTATGAGCAGTTCTTC
TRBJ2-1,TRBV24-1,TRBD2,.,CATSDFLAGDYNEQFF,TGTGCCACCAGTGACTTCCTAGCGGGAGACTACAATGAGCAGTTCTTC
TRBJ2-6,TRBV7-6,.,few,CASSSPDSNSGANVLTF,TGTGCCAGCAGCTCTCCGGACAGCAACTCTGGGGCCAACGTCCTGACTTTC
TRBJ2-7,TRBV6-6,TRBD1,.,CASSPPRDREHEQYF,TGTGCCAGCAGTCCGCCGAGGGACAGGGAGCACGAGCAGTACTTC
TRBJ2-7,TRBV7-2,TRBD2,.,CASSLDNSGRVREQYF,TGTGCCAGCAGCTTAGATAACAGCGGGAGGGTTAGGGAGCAGTACTTC
TRBJ1-1,TRBV12-3/TRBV12-4,.,.,CASSPSFEAFF,TGTGCCAGCAGTCCTTCCTTTGAAGCTTTCTTT
TRBJ2-3,TRBV18,TRBD2,.,CASSPFRTSGRTDTQYF,TGTGCCAGCTCACCTTTTAGGACTAGCGGGAGAACAGATACGCAGTATTTT
TRBJ2-1,TRBV14,.,.,CASSWGSSSYNEQFF,TGTGCCAGCAGCTGGGGGTCGAGCTCCTACAATGAGCAGTTCTTC
TRBJ2-5,TRBV12-3/TRBV12-4,.,.,CASSLPRDAQETQYF,TGTGCCAGCAGTCTACCGCGGGACGCCCAAGAGACCCAGTACTTC
TRBJ1-2,TRBV20-1,TRBD1,.,CSAGEAGTGGRQGYTF,TGCAGTGCTGGAGAGGCCGGGACAGGGGGCCGACAGGGCTACACCTTC
TRBJ2-2,TRBV5-1,.,once,CASSWREAGELFF,TGCGCCAGCAGCTGGAGGGAGGCCGGGGAGCTGTTTTTT
TRBJ2-7,TRBV4-2,TRBD2,.,CASSRIAGGDYEQYF,TGTGCCAGCAGCCGCATAGCGGGAGGGGATTACGAGCAGTACTTC
TRBJ2-3,TRBV7-2,TRBD2,.,CASSLGGGGADTQYF,TGTGCCAGCAGCTTAGGGGGGGGAGGGGCAGATACGCAGTATTTT
TRBJ2-7,TRBV20-1,TRBD1,.,CSAPTGQGVGEQYF,TGCAGTGCGCCAACGGGACAGGGGGTTGGCGAGCAGTACTTC
TRBJ2-5,TRBV18,.,once,CASSPPGQHGETQYF,TGTGCCAGCTCACCCCCTGGGCAGCATGGGGAGACCCAGTACTTC
TRBJ2-4,TRBV3-1,TRBD1,.,CASSQRTGRQNIQYF,TGTGCCAGCAGCCAACGGACAGGGAGACAAAACATTCAGTACTTC
TRBJ2-5,TRBV28,TRBD2,.,CASSPFRTSGRLASQETQYF,TGTGCCAGCAGTCCCTTTAGGACTAGCGGGAGATTGGCCTCCCAAGAGACCCAGTACTTC
TRBJ1-6,TRBV6-6,.,once,CASAPPGAVNGSPLHF,TGTGCCAGCGCGCCCCCTGGGGCGGTTAACGGTTCACCCCTCCACTTT
TRBJ2-3,TRBV29-1,TRBD2,.,CSVDQRGLTDTQYF,TGCAGCGTTGATCAGCGGGGGCTCACAGATACGCAGTATTTT
TRBJ1-2,TRBV5-8,TRBD1,.,CASKRGQYYGYTF,TGTGCCAGCAAAAGGGGACAGTACTATGGCTACACCTTC
TRBJ2-1,TRBV7-6,.,.,CASSLERGGEQFF,TGTGCCAGCAGCTTAGAACGGGGAGGTGAGCAGTTCTTC